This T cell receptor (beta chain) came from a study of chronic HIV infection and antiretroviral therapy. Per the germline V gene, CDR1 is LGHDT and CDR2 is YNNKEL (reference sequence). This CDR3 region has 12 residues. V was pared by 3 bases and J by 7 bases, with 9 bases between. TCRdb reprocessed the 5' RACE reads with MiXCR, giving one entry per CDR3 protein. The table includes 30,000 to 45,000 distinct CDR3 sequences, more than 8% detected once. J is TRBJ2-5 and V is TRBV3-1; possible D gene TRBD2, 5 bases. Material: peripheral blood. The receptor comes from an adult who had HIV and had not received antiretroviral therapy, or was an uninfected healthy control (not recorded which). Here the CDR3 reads CASSQTTGTQYF. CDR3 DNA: TGTGCCAGCAGCCAGACTACGGGGACCCAGTACTTC.